This T cell receptor (beta chain) was obtained from a study of OX40 agonist ivuxolimab in advanced cancers. Study at large: The study gave patients intravenous ivuxolimab at 0.01 to 10 mg/kg every 2 weeks. Treatment received earlier with anti-PD-1, anti-PD-L1 or anti-CTLA-4 agents was allowed, and more than 35% had some.

The method was immunoSEQ multiplex PCR; TCRdb's version includes in-frame clones alone and lacks a portion of them. The repertoire holds approximately 50,000 clones, with 88% as singletons. Per the germline V gene, CDR1 is SGHNT and CDR2 is YYREEE (reference sequence). With V trimmed by 0 bases and J by 8 bases, 9 bases remained unmatched. The CDR3 is 16 amino acids. Exclusion applied to patients with autoimmune disease history or systemic immunosuppression. This clonotype was sampled from an adult with an advanced solid tumor such as melanoma, head and neck, liver or kidney cancer. This chain links TRBV5-4 with TRBJ2-1, with 9 bases lining up with TRBD2. Sequenced here: CD4+ or CD8+ T cells sorted from blood, sampled in a trial of the OX40 agonist ivuxolimab. CDR3 region: CASSLVRSSGNDEQFF. In DNA form, the CDR3 reads TGTGCCAGCAGCTTGGTTCGTTCTAGCGGGAACGATGAGCAGTTCTTC. Using reference TRBV5-4 and TRBJ2-1 for the parts outside the CDR3, the full variable domain is ETGVTQSPTHLIKTRGQQVTLRCSSQSGHNTVSWYQQALGQGPQFIFQYYREEENGRGNFPPRFSGLQFPNYSSELNVNALELDDSALYLCASSLVRSSGNDEQFFGPGTRLTVL.